The sequence of this T cell receptor (beta chain) was determined in a study of STAT5B mutations in CD4+ large granular lymphocyte leukemia. Overall study findings and caveats: No patients shared main leukemic clonotypes, though 25% to 30% appeared at low frequency elsewhere.

Original processing methods: Lowest detectable productive clonotype frequency was 2.59 x 10-5. Clones were sequenced by immunoSEQ multiplex PCR, and TCRdb holds only the in-frame ones, with some missing. That table gives V, J and clone size, and the DNA gave D and trimming. The table records 35,000 to 45,000 clones, about 86% of them present only once. About this clone itself: Its specificity is not known.

Trimming left V 2 bases short and J 6 bases short, with 18 bases between. The CDR3 contains 16 residues. Germline CDR1 reads SNHLY; CDR2 reads FYNNEI. The sequenced sample was CD4+ T cells from blood buffy coats. The sequence came from a human donor in good health. The rearrangement joins TRBV2 to TRBJ2-3, with a possible D match to TRBD2 (6 bases). This chain's CDR3 is CASSEKSGVFADTQYF. The DNA of the CDR3 is TGTGCCAGCAGTGAAAAGTCGGGGGTTTTTGCGGATACGCAGTATTTT.